The next 17 T cell receptor beta chains were all read from a single sample in a study of cytomegalovirus exposure and HLA in healthy donors. PCR used 60 Vbeta primers and 13 Jbeta primers. TCRdb's copy holds only in-frame clones and misses some; the assay was immunoSEQ multiplex PCR. The sample lists 100,000 or so clones; roughly three quarters were seen once. Sequencing was done on a sample of PBMCs. The receptor set was obtained from a female donor in good health and CMV-seropositive.

Worth noting for this clone: Other DNA sequences in the same sample also yield this CDR3. V usage is TRBV6-1 and J usage is TRBJ1-2, with D possibly being TRBD1 (6 bases). CDR3 length equals 13 residues. Germline-derived CDR1 and CDR2 are MNHNS and SASEGT. With 5 bases removed from V and 8 bases from J, the gap between germline ends came to 15 bases. Here the CDR3 reads CASSPGLTGGYTF. The CDR3 nucleotides read TGTGCCAGCAGTCCGGGGCTAACAGGGGGCTACACCTTC.

V usage is TRBV4-1 and J usage is TRBJ1-2; D not resolved. Germline lookup yields CDR1 MGHRA and CDR2 YSYEKL. CDR3 length: 11 residues. V lost 6 bases and J lost 4, with 6 bases in between. The CDR3 sequence is CASSGSYGYTF. In DNA form, the CDR3 reads TGCGCCAGCAGTGGGAGCTATGGCTACACCTTC.

Of note for this clone: Mismatch with germline at one junction end may stem from a read error. The J gene is TRBJ1-2, the V gene TRBV7-9; tentative D call: TRBD1 (5 bases). Germline loops: CDR1 SEHNR, CDR2 FQNEAQ (reference sequence). This CDR3 has 13 residues. The DNA for the CDR3 is TGTTCCAGCAGCCATTGGGGGGACTATGGCTACACCTTC. Its translation is CSSSHWGDYGYTF.

This clone was observed once. The chain combines TRBV5-4 with TRBJ2-7, with 11 nucleotides matching TRBD2. The trim removed 4 bases at V and 6 bases at J, leaving 3 bases unmatched. Germline CDR1 and CDR2: SGHNT and YYREEE (reference sequence). The CDR3 is made up of 13 amino acids. In nucleotides, the CDR3 is TGTGCCAGCAGCCTGGGACTAGCGGCCGAGCAGTACTTC. Amino acids: CASSLGLAAEQYF.

The V and J genes are TRBV25-1 and TRBJ1-1, with TRBD1 matching 7 bases. CDR3 length: 14 amino acids. The germline CDR1 and CDR2 sequences are MGHDK and SYGVNS. V dropped 8 bases and J dropped 0; count of bases not matched to a gene: 6. The DNA of the CDR3 is TGTGCCAGCGCGGGACAGCCAATGAACACTGAAGCTTTCTTT. Its translation is CASAGQPMNTEAFF.

This clone was seen a handful of times. The gene calls are TRBV6-5 and TRBJ1-1; D is unclear. This CDR3 spans 16 amino acids. Germline lookup yields CDR1 MNHEY and CDR2 SVGAGI. The V gene lost 6 bases and the J gene lost 2 bases, with 19 bases spanning the gap. The CDR3 sequence is CASSYAAGSRNTEAFF. The CDR3 bases are TGTGCCAGCAGCTACGCCGCGGGGTCCCGAAACACTGAAGCTTTCTTT.

This chain uses TRBV18 with TRBJ2-7, with a tentative D call TRBD1 (6 bases). The V gene's germline CDR1 is KGHSH and CDR2 LQKENI. Trimming took 4 bases from V and 1 from J, leaving 14 bases between them. CDR3 length: 15 residues. The CDR3 reads CASSLDRLGSYEQYF. Here the CDR3 DNA reads TGTGCCAGCTCACTCGACAGGTTAGGGTCCTACGAGCAGTACTTC.

The chain has TRBV6-1 and TRBJ2-1; TRBD2 agrees at 7 bases. The CDR3 contains 13 residues. Unmatched junction bases numbered 6, after V lost 6 bases and J lost 7 bases. Germline CDR1 and CDR2: MNHNS and SASEGT. The CDR3: CASRAGESNEQFF. CDR3 coding DNA: TGTGCCAGCAGGGCGGGAGAATCGAATGAGCAGTTCTTC.

The chain links TRBV6-6 to TRBJ2-2; TRBD1 matches 7 bases. V dropped 6 bases and J dropped 4; count of bases not matched to a gene: 8. This CDR3 has 15 residues. Germline-derived CDR1 and CDR2 are MNHNY and SVGAGI (reference sequence). CDR3 sequence: CASSSDRAPTGELFF. The CDR3 region has the DNA TGTGCCAGCAGCTCTGACAGGGCACCCACCGGGGAGCTGTTTTTT.

The chain combines TRBV4-1 with TRBJ1-3; 7 nucleotides align to TRBD1. Per germline, CDR1 MGHRA and CDR2 YSYEKL. The V gene end was trimmed by 1 base and the J gene end by 4 bases; junction bases not matched to a gene: 4. The CDR3 is made up of 15 amino acids. The chain's CDR3 is CASSQATGYGNTIYF. The CDR3 DNA reads TGCGCCAGCAGCCAAGCGACAGGGTACGGAAACACCATATATTTT.

The J gene is TRBJ1-6, the V gene TRBV9; D might be TRBD1 (5 bases). V was pared by 3 bases and J by 6 bases, with 7 bases between. This CDR3 has 13 residues. In germline, CDR1 is SGDLS, CDR2 YYNGEE. DNA for the CDR3: TGTGCCAGCAGCGCGGGGGGTAATTCACCCCTCCACTTT. It translates to CASSAGGNSPLHF.

This sequence joins TRBV4-1 and TRBJ2-1, with 7 bases fitting TRBD2. The CDR3 has 14 residues. Trimming cost V 4 bases and J 2 bases; bases outside gene matches: 2. Germline CDR1 is MGHRA and CDR2 is YSYEKL. CDR3 sequence: CASSPAGAYNEQFF. In DNA form, the CDR3 reads TGCGCCAGCAGCCCGGCGGGGGCCTACAATGAGCAGTTCTTC.

The chain couples TRBV7-2 to TRBJ2-2, with TRBD2 as a possible D gene (6 bases). Germline CDR1 and CDR2: SGHTA and FQGNSA. The V end lost 5 bases, the J end lost 2 bases, and 15 bases lay between the germline ends. The CDR3 sequence is 16 residues long. The CDR3 nucleotides read TGTGCCAGCAGCGAGGCGGGACGCAAAAACACCGGGGAGCTGTTTTTT. This sequence encodes CASSEAGRKNTGELFF.

Only one count was recorded for this clone. J is TRBJ2-5 and V is TRBV5-1, with D maybe TRBD2 (6 bases). The J call could be wrong; TRBJ2-7 is a better fit for the DNA end. The length of the CDR3 is 12 residues. Per the germline V gene, CDR1 is SGHRS and CDR2 is YFSETQ. The CDR3, as DNA: TGCGCCAGCAGTCGAGCGGGCTACGAGCAGTACTTC. Translating gives CASSRAGYEQYF.

This clone has a handful of counts. The chain recombines TRBV10-2 with TRBJ2-3, with 7 bases fitting TRBD2. This CDR3 contains 14 residues. J lost 5 bases, V lost 10 bases, and 12 bases had no gene match. CDR1 WSHSY and CDR2 SAAADI come from the germline V gene. The DNA of the CDR3 is TGCGCCATTACGACTAGGCGGGGGTTAGATACGCAGTATTTT. This codes for CAITTRRGLDTQYF.

The table lists this clone with a count of one. CDR3 region: CASSQEGGPAYEQYF. In DNA form, the CDR3 reads TGCGCCAGCAGCCAAGAGGGGGGACCAGCCTACGAGCAGTACTTC. The chain combines TRBV4-3 with TRBJ2-7; D is perhaps TRBD2 (6 bases). The germline V gene has CDR1 LGHNA and CDR2 YSLEER. Trimming left V 0 bases short and J 2 bases short, with 11 bases between. This CDR3 is built from 15 residues.

The rearrangement uses TRBV19 and TRBJ2-7; D perhaps matches TRBD2 (6 bases). Germline V gives CDR1 LNHDA, CDR2 SQIVND (reference sequence). V gave up 4 bases and J gave up 6 bases, with 13 bases separating them. The CDR3 length is 13 residues. The CDR3 bases are TGTGCCAGTAGTACTGGTGGGGGAGGCGAGCAGTACTTC. Protein sequence: CASSTGGGGEQYF.